Shown below are 15 T cell receptor beta chains from a single sample sequenced in a study of blood T cell repertoires in COVID-19. Assay: immunoSEQ multiplex PCR; the TCRdb copy retains only in-frame clones and omits some. This sample yields around 320,000 clones, of which roughly 89% are seen a single time; less than 3.5% belongs to the top ten. The sample was PBMCs or T cells enriched from blood (not recorded which). The receptors were sampled from a woman aged 45-59 years who had been exposed to COVID-19.

The sample holds one count of this clone. This chain uses TRBV9 with TRBJ2-7; a weak D match, TRBD2 (6 bases). V was trimmed by 0 bases and J by 3 bases, leaving 13 bases between them. The CDR3 has 15 amino acids. Germline V gives CDR1 SGDLS, CDR2 YYNGEE. CDR3 sequence (DNA): TGTGCCAGCAGCGTAGCTCCCGGGGGTGTCTACGAGCAGTACTTC. Its protein is CASSVAPGGVYEQYF. The full variable domain, with the rest looked up from reference TRBV9 and TRBJ2-7, is DSGVTQTPKHLITATGQRVTLRCSPRSGDLSVYWYQQSLDQGLQFLIQYYNGEERAKGNILERFSAQQFPDLHSELNLSSLELGDSALYFCASSVAPGGVYEQYFGPGTRLTVT.

The chain uses TRBV28 and TRBJ2-7; TRBD1 matches 7 bases. V lost 6 bases to trimming and J lost 4 bases; unmatched junction nucleotides: 9. Germline V gene sequence: CDR1 MDHEN, CDR2 SYDVKM. This CDR3 has 14 amino acids. The CDR3 reads CASSRYLTGYEQYF. CDR3 sequence (DNA): TGTGCCAGCAGCCGGTACCTGACAGGGTACGAGCAGTACTTC.

The rearrangement links TRBV20-1 to TRBJ2-7, with 14 bases aligning to TRBD2. J lost 2 bases, V lost 3 bases, and 18 bases had no gene match. The CDR3 is 20 amino acids. Germline V gene sequence: CDR1 DFQATT, CDR2 SNEGSKA (reference sequence). CDR3 region: CSASTSLRTSGGTRPYEQYF. CDR3 coding DNA: TGCAGTGCTAGTACTTCCCTTAGGACTAGCGGGGGGACACGACCCTACGAGCAGTACTTC.

The rearrangement links TRBV28 to TRBJ1-5; 9 nucleotides align to TRBD1. CDR1 MDHEN and CDR2 SYDVKM come from the germline V gene. The trim removed 6 bases at V and 6 bases at J, leaving 12 bases unmatched. CDR3 size: 16 residues. The CDR3 DNA reads TGTGCCAGCAGGGGTAACAGGGGGCGGTTTGGTCAGCCCCAGCATTTT. Its translation: CASRGNRGRFGQPQHF.

The chain links TRBV11-2 to TRBJ1-2; a possible D gene is TRBD1 (5 bases). This CDR3 contains 13 residues. V was trimmed by 5 bases and J by 5 bases, leaving 12 bases between them. The germline V gene encodes CDR1 SGHAT and CDR2 FQNNGV. CDR3 coding DNA: TGTGCCAGCAGCCCACGACAGTTATATGGCTACACCTTC. It is translated as CASSPRQLYGYTF.

V is TRBV27 and J is TRBJ2-5, with 7 bases fitting TRBD1. The germline gives CDR1 MNHEY, CDR2 SMNVEV (reference sequence). This CDR3 contains 14 residues. The ends lost 5 bases at V and 3 bases at J; junction bases unmatched: 6. The CDR3: CASSPAGTEETQYF. The DNA of the CDR3 is TGTGCCAGCAGTCCGGCTGGGACAGAAGAGACCCAGTACTTC.

J is TRBJ2-4 and V is TRBV5-1; no definite D call. Trimming shortened V by 3 bases and J by 8 bases, and 15 bases separated the two germline ends. Germline-derived CDR1 and CDR2 are SGHRS and YFSETQ. The CDR3 covers 14 residues. The DNA of the CDR3 is TGCGCCAGCAGCTCCAGTGCCGCCTTGGACATTCAGTACTTC. Amino acids: CASSSSAALDIQYF.

V usage is TRBV2 and J usage is TRBJ1-1; D remains ambiguous. The ends were cut back, 7 bases at V and 8 bases at J, with 8 bases in the middle. Per germline, CDR1 SNHLY and CDR2 FYNNEI. The CDR3 loop spans 10 amino acids. The DNA for the CDR3 is TGTGCCAGCAAGATCAGAGAAGCTTTCTTT. Encoded protein: CASKIREAFF.

The table lists this clone with a count of one. V usage is TRBV10-3 and J usage is TRBJ2-3, with 7 nucleotides matching TRBD1. This CDR3 region has 14 residues. Germline values: CDR1 ENHRY, CDR2 SYGVKD. V dropped 5 bases and J dropped 4; count of bases not matched to a gene: 6. The CDR3 coding sequence is TGTGCCATCAGTACAGGGGATGGAGCAGATACGCAGTATTTT. Protein product: CAISTGDGADTQYF.

The chain carries TRBV5-1 and TRBJ2-3; TRBD2 agrees at 10 bases. CDR3 length: 16 amino acids. Germline V gives CDR1 SGHRS, CDR2 YFSETQ. The junction had 9 bases not matched to a gene; V was cut back by 4 bases and J by 4 bases. CDR3 DNA: TGCGCCAGCAGCATTTTAAGCGGGGGGGTACCAGATACGCAGTATTTT. This sequence encodes CASSILSGGVPDTQYF.

The table lists this clone with a few counts. The chain is built from TRBV5-6 and TRBJ1-2, with D possibly being TRBD1 (6 bases). The germline V gene encodes CDR1 SGHDT and CDR2 YYEEEE. This CDR3 region has 13 residues. V lost 3 bases and J lost 8, with 14 bases in between. CDR3 residues: CASSSPDRRGYTF. CDR3 DNA sequence: TGTGCCAGCAGCTCCCCGGACAGACGGGGCTACACCTTC.

The chain recombines TRBV7-2 with TRBJ2-2; TRBD2 agrees at 10 bases. The CDR3 has 17 residues. With V trimmed by 2 bases and J by 1 base, 4 bases remained unmatched. The V gene's germline CDR1 is SGHTA and CDR2 FQGNSA. The CDR3 sequence: CASSLSGGVLNTGELFF. CDR3 bases: TGTGCCAGCAGCTTAAGCGGGGGGGTATTGAACACCGGGGAGCTGTTTTTT.

The chain uses TRBV5-1 and TRBJ1-1; 7 positions agree with TRBD1. Per the germline V gene, CDR1 is SGHRS and CDR2 is YFSETQ. V trimming: 4 bases; J trimming: 3 bases; junction bases outside the gene matches: 12. There are 16 residues in the CDR3. DNA of the CDR3: TGCGCCAGCAGCGTAACCGTACAGGGGCTTTACACTGAAGCTTTCTTT. Protein sequence: CASSVTVQGLYTEAFF.

This chain joins TRBV4-2 and TRBJ2-7; D possibly corresponds to TRBD2 (5 bases). Per the germline V gene, CDR1 is LGHNA and CDR2 is YNFKEQ. Trimming cost V 5 bases and J 4 bases, with 15 bases left between them. The CDR3 has 14 amino acids. DNA of the CDR3: TGTGCCAGCAGCGAGGGCAGTGGATTGTACGAGCAGTACTTC. Protein: CASSEGSGLYEQYF.

The chain recombines TRBV12-3 or TRBV12-4 with TRBJ2-5, with D tentatively TRBD2 (6 bases). The germline V and J ends were trimmed by 6 bases and 5 bases, with 13 bases remaining between them. This CDR3 has 13 residues. The CDR3 spells CASRPASAETQYF. The CDR3 DNA reads as TGTGCCAGCAGACCCGCTAGCGCCGAGACCCAGTACTTC.